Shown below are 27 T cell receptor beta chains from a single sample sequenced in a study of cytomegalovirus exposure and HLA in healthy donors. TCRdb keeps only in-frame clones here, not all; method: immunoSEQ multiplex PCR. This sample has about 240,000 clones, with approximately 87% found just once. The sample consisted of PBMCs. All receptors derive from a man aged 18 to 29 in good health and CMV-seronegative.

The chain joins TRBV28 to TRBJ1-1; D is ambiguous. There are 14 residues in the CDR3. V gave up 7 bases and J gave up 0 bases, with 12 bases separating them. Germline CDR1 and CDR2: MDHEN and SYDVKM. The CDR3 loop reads CASTKRRVNTEAFF. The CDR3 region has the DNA TGTGCCAGCACCAAGAGGCGGGTGAACACTGAAGCTTTCTTT.

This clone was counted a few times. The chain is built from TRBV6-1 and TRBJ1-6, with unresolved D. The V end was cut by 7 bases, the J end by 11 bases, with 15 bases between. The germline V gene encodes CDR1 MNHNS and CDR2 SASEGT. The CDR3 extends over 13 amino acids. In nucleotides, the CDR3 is TGTGCCAGCACCCGGCAGGATTGGACACCCCTCCACTTT. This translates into CASTRQDWTPLHF.

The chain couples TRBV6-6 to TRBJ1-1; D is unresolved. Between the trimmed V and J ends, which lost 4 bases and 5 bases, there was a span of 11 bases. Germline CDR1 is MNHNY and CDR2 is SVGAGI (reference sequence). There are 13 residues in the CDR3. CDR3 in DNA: TGTGCCAGCAGTTCTCCAGAGGCGACTGAAGCTTTCTTT. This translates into CASSSPEATEAFF.

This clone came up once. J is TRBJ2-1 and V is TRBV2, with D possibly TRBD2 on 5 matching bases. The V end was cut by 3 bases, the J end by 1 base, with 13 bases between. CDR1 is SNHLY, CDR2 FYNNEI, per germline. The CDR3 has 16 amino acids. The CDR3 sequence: CASSEGRLVSYNEQFF. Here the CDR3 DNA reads TGTGCCAGCAGTGAGGGGAGACTGGTTTCCTACAATGAGCAGTTCTTC.

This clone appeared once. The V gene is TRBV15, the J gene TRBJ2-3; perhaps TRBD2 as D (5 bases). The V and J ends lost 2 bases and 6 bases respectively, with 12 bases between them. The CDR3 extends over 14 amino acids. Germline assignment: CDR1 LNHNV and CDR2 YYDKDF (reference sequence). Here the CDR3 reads CATSRSWGADTQYF. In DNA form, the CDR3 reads TGTGCCACCAGCAGATCCTGGGGAGCTGATACGCAGTATTTT.

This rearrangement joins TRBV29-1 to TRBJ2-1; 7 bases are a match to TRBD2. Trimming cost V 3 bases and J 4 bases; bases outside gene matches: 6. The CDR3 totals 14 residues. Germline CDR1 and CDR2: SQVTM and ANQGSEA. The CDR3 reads CSVDWRESYNEQFF. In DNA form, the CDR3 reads TGCAGCGTTGATTGGCGGGAGAGTTACAATGAGCAGTTCTTC.

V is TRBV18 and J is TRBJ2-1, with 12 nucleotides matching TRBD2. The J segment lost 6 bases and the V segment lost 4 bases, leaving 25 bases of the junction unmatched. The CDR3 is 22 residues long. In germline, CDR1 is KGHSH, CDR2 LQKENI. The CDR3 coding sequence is TGTGCCAGCTCACACTCTACTCAAACTAGCGGGGGGTATACCGGCCCTCGCAATGAGCAGTTCTTC. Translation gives CASSHSTQTSGGYTGPRNEQFF.

CDR3 loop: CASKPRGLYEQYF. CDR3 nucleotide sequence: TGTGCCAGTAAACCACGCGGCCTCTACGAGCAGTACTTC. The rearrangement joins TRBV19 to TRBJ2-7, with D unresolved. V was clipped by 7 bases and J by 3 bases, with 13 bases between them. This CDR3 region has 13 residues. The germline CDR1 and CDR2 sequences are LNHDA and SQIVND (reference sequence). Variable domain in full (rest from reference TRBV19 and TRBJ2-7): DGGITQSPKYLFRKEGQNVTLSCEQNLNHDAMYWYRQDPGQGLRLIYYSQIVNDFQKGDIAEGYSVSREKKESFPLTVTSAQKNPTAFYLCASKPRGLYEQYFGPGTRLTVT.

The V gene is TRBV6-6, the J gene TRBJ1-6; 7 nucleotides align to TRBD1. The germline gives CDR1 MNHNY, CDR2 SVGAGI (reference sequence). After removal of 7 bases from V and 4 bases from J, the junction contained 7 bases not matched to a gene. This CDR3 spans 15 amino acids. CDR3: CASTTGRGYNSPLHF. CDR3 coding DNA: TGTGCCAGCACCACGGGCAGGGGGTATAATTCACCCCTCCACTTT.

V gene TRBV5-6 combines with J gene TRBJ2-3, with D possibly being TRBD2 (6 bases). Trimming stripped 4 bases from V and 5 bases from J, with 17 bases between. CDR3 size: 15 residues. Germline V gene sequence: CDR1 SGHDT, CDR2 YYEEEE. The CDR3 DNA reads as TGTGCCAGCAGCACGCGGGGCGGGGCGGGAGATACGCAGTATTTT. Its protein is CASSTRGGAGDTQYF.

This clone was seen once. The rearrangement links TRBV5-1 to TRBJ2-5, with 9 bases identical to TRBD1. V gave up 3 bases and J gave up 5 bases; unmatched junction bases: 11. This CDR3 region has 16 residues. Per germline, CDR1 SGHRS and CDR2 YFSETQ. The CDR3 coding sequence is TGCGCCAGCAGCTCAATACCCGGGACAGGGAAGGAGACCCAGTACTTC. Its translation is CASSSIPGTGKETQYF.

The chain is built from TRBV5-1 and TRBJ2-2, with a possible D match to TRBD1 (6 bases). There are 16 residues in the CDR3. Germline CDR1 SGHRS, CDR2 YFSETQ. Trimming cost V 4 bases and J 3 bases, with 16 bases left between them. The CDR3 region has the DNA TGCGCCAGCAGCACTGGAGGCACAGGGCACACCGGGGAGCTGTTTTTT. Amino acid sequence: CASSTGGTGHTGELFF.

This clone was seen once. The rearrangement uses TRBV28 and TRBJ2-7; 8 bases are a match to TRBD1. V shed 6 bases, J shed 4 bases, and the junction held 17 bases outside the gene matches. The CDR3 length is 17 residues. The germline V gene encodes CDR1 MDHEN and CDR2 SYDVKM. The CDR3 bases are TGTGCCAGCAGCTCCCCGGACTACGGGACAGGCCTTTACGAGCAGTACTTC. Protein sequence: CASSSPDYGTGLYEQYF. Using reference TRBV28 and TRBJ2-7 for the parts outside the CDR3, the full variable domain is DVKVTQSSRYLVKRTGEKVFLECVQDMDHENMFWYRQDPGLGLRLIYFSYDVKMKEKGDIPEGYSVSREKKERFSLILESASTNQTSMYLCASSSPDYGTGLYEQYFGPGTRLTVT.

CDR3 in amino acids: CATPGTGDLGYTF. The CDR3 nucleotides read TGTGCCACGCCAGGGACAGGGGACCTCGGCTACACCTTC. The chain combines TRBV2 with TRBJ1-2, with 10 bases lining up with TRBD1. This CDR3 has 13 amino acids. Germline loops: CDR1 SNHLY, CDR2 FYNNEI. Trimming at V came to 10 bases and at J to 8 bases, leaving 10 bases not matched to a gene.

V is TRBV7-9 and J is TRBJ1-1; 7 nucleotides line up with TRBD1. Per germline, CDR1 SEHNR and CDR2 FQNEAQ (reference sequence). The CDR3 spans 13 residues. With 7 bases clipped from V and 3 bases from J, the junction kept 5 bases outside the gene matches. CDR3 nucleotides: TGTGCCAGCAATAAAGGGGGCCACACTGAAGCTTTCTTT. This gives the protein CASNKGGHTEAFF.

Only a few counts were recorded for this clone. The CDR3 loop reads CASSATGQEYGYTF. The CDR3 nucleotides are TGTGCCAGCAGCGCGACGGGACAGGAATATGGCTACACCTTC. The V call is TRBV2, the J call TRBJ1-2, with 8 bases that match TRBD1. V shed 6 bases, J shed 5 bases, and the junction held 8 bases outside the gene matches. The CDR3 extends over 14 amino acids. CDR1 and CDR2 (germline): SNHLY, FYNNEI.

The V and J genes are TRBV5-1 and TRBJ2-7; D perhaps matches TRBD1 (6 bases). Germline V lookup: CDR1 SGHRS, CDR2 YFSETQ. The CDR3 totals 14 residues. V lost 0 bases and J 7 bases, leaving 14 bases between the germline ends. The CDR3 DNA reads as TGCGCCAGCAGCTTGGCACTGGGGGCGCATGAGCAGTACTTC. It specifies CASSLALGAHEQYF.

The chain's CDR3 is CASSLRGGRGVTYEQYF. CDR3 coding DNA: TGTGCCAGCAGCTTAAGAGGGGGCCGAGGGGTAACCTACGAGCAGTACTTC. V is TRBV7-9 and J is TRBJ2-7; 7 nucleotides agree with TRBD1. CDR1 and CDR2 (germline): SEHNR, FQNEAQ (reference sequence). Trimming cost V 2 bases and J 2 bases; bases outside gene matches: 12. The CDR3 has 17 amino acids. The full variable domain, with the rest looked up from reference TRBV7-9 and TRBJ2-7, is DTGVSQNPRHKITKRGQNVTFRCDPISEHNRLYWYRQTLGQGPEFLTYFQNEAQLEKSRLLSDRFSAERPKGSFSTLEIQRTEQGDSAMYLCASSLRGGRGVTYEQYFGPGTRLTVT.

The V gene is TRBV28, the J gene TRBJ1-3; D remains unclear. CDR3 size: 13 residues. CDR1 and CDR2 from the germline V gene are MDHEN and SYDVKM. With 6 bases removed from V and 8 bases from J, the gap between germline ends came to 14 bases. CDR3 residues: CASSLPSSHTIYF. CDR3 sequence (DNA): TGTGCCAGCAGCCTCCCCTCTTCCCACACCATATATTTT.

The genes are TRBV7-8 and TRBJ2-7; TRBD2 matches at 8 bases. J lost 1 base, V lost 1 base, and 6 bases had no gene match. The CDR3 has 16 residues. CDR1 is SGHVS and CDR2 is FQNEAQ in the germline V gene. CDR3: CASSLVSGGLSYEQYF. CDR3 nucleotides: TGTGCCAGCAGCTTAGTAAGCGGGGGCCTATCCTACGAGCAGTACTTC.

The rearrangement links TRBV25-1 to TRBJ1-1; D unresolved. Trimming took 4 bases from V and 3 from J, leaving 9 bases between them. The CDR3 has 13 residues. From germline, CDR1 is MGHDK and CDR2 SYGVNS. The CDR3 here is CASSVGYDTEAFF. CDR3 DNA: TGTGCCAGCAGTGTCGGGTACGACACTGAAGCTTTCTTT.

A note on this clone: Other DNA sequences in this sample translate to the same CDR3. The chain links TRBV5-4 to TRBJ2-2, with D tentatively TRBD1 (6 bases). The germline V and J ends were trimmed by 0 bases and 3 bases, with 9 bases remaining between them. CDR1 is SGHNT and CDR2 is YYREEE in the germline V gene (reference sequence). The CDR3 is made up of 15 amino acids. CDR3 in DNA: TGTGCCAGCAGCTTGGCAGGGGCGGACACCGGGGAGCTGTTTTTT. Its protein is CASSLAGADTGELFF.

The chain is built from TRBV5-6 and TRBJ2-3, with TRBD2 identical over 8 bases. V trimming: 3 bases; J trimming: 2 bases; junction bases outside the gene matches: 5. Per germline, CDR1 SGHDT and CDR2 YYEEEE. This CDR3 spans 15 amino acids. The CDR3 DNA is TGTGCCAGCAGCTCGGGCGGGGGGTTCACAGATACGCAGTATTTT. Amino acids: CASSSGGGFTDTQYF.

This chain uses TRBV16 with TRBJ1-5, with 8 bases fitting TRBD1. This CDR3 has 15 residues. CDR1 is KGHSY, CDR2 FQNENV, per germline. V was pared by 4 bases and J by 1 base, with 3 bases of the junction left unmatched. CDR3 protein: CASSRRTGSNQPQHF. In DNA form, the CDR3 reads TGTGCCAGCAGCCGAAGGACAGGGAGCAATCAGCCCCAGCATTTT. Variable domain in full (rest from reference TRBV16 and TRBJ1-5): GEEVAQTPKHLVRGEGQKAKLYCAPIKGHSYVFWYQQVLKNEFKFLISFQNENVFDETGMPKERFSAKCLPNSPCSLEIQATKLEDSAVYFCASSRRTGSNQPQHFGDGTRLSIL.

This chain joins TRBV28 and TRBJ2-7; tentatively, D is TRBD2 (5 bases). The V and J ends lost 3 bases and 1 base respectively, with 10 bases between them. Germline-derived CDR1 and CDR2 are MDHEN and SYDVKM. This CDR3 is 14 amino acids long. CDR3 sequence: CASSLPGGSYEQYF. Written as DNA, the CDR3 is TGTGCCAGCAGTTTGCCAGGAGGATCCTACGAGCAGTACTTC.

CDR3 DNA sequence: TGTGCCAGCAGTTACTCGATTCGGGGGATAAATCAGCCCCAGCATTTT. This codes for CASSYSIRGINQPQHF. The chain recombines TRBV6-5 with TRBJ1-5; the D gene is possibly TRBD1 (5 bases). The CDR3 extends over 16 amino acids. Trimming removed 0 bases from V and 4 bases from J, with 13 bases in between. Germline V gives CDR1 MNHEY, CDR2 SVGAGI.

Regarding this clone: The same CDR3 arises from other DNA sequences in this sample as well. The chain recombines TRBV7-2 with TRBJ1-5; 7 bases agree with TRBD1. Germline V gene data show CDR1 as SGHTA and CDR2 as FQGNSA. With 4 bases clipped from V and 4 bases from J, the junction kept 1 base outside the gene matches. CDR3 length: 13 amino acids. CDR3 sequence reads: CASSYRGNQPQHF. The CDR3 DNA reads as TGTGCCAGCAGCTACAGGGGAAATCAGCCCCAGCATTTT.